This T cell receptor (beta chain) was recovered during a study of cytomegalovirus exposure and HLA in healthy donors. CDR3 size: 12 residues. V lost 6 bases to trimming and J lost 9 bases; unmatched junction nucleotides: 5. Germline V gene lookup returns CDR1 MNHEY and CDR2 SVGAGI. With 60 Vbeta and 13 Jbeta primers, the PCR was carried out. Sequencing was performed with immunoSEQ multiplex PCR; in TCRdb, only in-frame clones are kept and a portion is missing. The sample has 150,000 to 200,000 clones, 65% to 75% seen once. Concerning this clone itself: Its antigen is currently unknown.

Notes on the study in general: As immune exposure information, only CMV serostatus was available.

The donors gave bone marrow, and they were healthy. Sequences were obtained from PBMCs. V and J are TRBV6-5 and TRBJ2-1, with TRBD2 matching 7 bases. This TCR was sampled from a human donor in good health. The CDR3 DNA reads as TGTGCCAGCAGCAATTGGGGGGGTGAGCAGTTCTTC. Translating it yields CASSNWGGEQFF.